This T cell receptor beta chain was profiled in a study of CXCR3-negative and CXCR3-positive naive CD8 T cells. Looked up from germline, CDR1 is LGHNA and CDR2 is YSLEER. CDR3 length: 16 amino acids. For this clonotype: What it binds is not known.

Study-wide findings and caveats: In naive cells, CXCR3-negative and CXCR3-positive subsets had similar TRBV-TRBJ usage; memory cells differed.

cDNA libraries for TRB were generated by 5' RACE incorporating UMI labels. One entry per CDR3 protein, without DNA, is what TCRdb gives after re-calling the 5' RACE reads. The ten top clones account for approximately 10%, within a sample of under 30,000 distinct CDR3 sequences. The gene calls are TRBV4-3 and TRBJ2-3; the D gene TCRdb calls, TRBD2, cannot be checked with no DNA. The sequence derives from a human donor in good health. Some clones in this sample may be carry-over from other donors' samples. Sequencing used memory CD8+ T cells from blood. CDR3 residues: CASSQESPSYTDTQYF.